This TCR beta chain was sequenced in a study of cytomegalovirus exposure and HLA in healthy donors. About the research overall: T cells numbering about 179 million yielded 90 million to 140 million unique TCR beta sequences in an earlier analysis.

The PCR employed 60 Vbeta primers together with 13 Jbeta primers. The protocol was immunoSEQ multiplex PCR, while the TCRdb copy is restricted to in-frame clones and leaves out a portion. Of under 200,000 clones in the sample, about four fifths were seen once. In regard to this clone: Its antigen remains unidentified.

Findings of the study overall: Common viral pathogens (according to a later analysis) appeared linked to several of the most significant clusters.

V lost 2 bases and J 2 bases, leaving 11 bases between the germline ends. This CDR3 has 15 amino acids. Germline loops: CDR1 MNHEY, CDR2 SMNVEV (reference sequence). The receptor was isolated from a girl aged 5 to 17 in good health and CMV-seropositive. The chain employs TRBV27 and TRBJ2-3; a possible D gene is TRBD2 (7 bases). Material for sequencing was PBMCs. CDR3 in amino acids: CASSLGGALTDTQYF. The CDR3 nucleotides are TGTGCCAGCAGTTTAGGGGGGGCCCTCACAGATACGCAGTATTTT.